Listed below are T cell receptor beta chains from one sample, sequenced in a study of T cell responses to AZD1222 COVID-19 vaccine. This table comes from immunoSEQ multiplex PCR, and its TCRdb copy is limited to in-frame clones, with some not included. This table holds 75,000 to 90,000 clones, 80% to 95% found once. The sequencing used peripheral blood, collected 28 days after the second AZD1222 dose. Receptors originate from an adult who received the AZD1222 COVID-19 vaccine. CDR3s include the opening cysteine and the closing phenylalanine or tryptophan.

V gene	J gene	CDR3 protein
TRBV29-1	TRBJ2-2	CSVEQGLNTGELFF
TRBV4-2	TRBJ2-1	CASSQDLRGGYNEQFF
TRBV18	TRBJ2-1	CASSRSLAYNEQFF
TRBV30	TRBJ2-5	CAWSVRQLAPEETQYF
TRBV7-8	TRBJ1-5	CASSARGTVQPQHF
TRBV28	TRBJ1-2	CASSLASLMGYTF
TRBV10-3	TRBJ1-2	CAISTGTGGNYGYTF
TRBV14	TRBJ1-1	CASSRLGLNTEAFF
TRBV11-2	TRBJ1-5	CASSLGGGAAQPQHF
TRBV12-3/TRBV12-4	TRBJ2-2	CASSLGTGELFF
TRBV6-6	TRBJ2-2	CASSPATGTGELFF
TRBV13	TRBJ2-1	CASSFRTSPPGDNEQFF
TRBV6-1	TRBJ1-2	CASSEAAGQAGYGYTF
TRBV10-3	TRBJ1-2	CAIRSGQGEAYGYTF
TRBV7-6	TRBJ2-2	CASSLVIKRTGSITGELFF
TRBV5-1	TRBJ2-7	CASSEKPGLAKEEYF
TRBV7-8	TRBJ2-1	CASSPGVPGGTYNEQFF
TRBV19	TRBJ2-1	CASSVINEQFF
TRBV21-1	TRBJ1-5	CASSQRGGAGGAPSNQPQHF
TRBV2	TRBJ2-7	CASSPIPNEQYF
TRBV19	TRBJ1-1	CAAQGEVTEAFF
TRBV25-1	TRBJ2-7	CACSLGDYEQYF
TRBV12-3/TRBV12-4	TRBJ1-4	CASSLRINEKLFF
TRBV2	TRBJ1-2	CASSDAETPNYGYTF
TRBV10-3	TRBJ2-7	CAISLAQGFTYEQYF
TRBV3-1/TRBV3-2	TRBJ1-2	CASSPSTGATNYGYTF
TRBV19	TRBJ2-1	CASRGLAGRGSYNEQFF
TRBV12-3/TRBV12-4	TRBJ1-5	CASRDGSNQPQHF
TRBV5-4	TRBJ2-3	CASSLGIAGDTQYF
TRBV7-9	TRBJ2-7	CASRIQGSEQYF
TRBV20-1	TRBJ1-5	CSASQAQGYNQPQHF
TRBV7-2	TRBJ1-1	CASSPRGGGRGPTEAFF
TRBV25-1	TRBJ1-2	CASSDRASYGYTF
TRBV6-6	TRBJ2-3	CASNPGLSDTQYF
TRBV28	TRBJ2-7	CASSLSLADSSYEQYF
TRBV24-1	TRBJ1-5	CATSVAGSGQPQHF
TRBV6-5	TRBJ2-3	CASSFQGQDTQYF
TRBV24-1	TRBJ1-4	CATSDSTGHDEKLFF
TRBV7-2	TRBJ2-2	CASSWRESGELFF
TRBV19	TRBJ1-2	CASTTTGDDGYTF
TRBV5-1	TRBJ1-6	CASSLELRDPDSPLHF
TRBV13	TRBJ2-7	CASRSRDRGLDEQYF
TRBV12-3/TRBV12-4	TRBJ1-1	CASSLKPDTEAFF
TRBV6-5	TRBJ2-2	CASTPRSGGTGELFF
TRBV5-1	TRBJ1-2	CASSLDGLTGYGYTF
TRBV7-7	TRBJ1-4	CASSLTYGEKLFF
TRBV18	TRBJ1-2	CASSPGGDTYGYTF
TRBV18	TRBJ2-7	CASSPLQGDLGEQYF
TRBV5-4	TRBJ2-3	CASSLGASLGDF
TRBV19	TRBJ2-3	CASSIDGASSSTDTQYF